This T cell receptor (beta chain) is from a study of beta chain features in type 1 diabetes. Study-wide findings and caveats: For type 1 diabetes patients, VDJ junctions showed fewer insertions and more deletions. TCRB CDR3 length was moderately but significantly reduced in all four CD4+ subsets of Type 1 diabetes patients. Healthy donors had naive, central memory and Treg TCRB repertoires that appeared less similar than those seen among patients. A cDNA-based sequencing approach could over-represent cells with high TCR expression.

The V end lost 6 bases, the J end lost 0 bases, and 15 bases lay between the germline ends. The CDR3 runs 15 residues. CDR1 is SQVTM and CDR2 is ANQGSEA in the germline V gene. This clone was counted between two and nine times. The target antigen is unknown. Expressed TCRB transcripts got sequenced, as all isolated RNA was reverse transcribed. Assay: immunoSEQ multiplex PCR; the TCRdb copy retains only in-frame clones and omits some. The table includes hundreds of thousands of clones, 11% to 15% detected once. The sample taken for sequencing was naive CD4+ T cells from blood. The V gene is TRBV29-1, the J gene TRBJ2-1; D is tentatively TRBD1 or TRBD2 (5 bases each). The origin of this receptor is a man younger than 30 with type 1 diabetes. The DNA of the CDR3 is TGCAGCGTCCTTGGGACGGCGAGCTCCTACAATGAGCAGTTCTTC. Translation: CSVLGTASSYNEQFF.